This T cell receptor beta chain is drawn from a study of control samples from healthy donors and cancer patients. Using immunoSEQ multiplex PCR, the repertoire was profiled, and TCRdb retains in-frame clones only, with some absent. The repertoire consists of fewer than 200,000 clones, with around 96% occurring once and the leading ten covering approximately 1%. In germline, CDR1 is SEHNR, CDR2 FQNEAQ (reference sequence). The CDR3 runs to 13 residues. The V gene lost 5 bases and the J gene lost 4 bases, with 12 bases spanning the gap. This clone is a singleton in its sample. Source material: blood. This TCR came from a woman in her thirties in good health. V and J are TRBV7-9 and TRBJ2-7, with D perhaps given as TRBD1 or TRBD2 (5 bases each). This CDR3 is CASSQRDEYEQYF. In DNA, the CDR3 is TGTGCCAGCAGCCAGAGGGACGAGTACGAGCAGTACTTC.